There are a few counts of the clone carrying this T cell receptor beta chain. Its antigen is still unknown. The data are from a study of CD8 T cells in ankylosing spondylitis. General study points: Among TCR beta sequences, a motif of several highly homologous variants appeared characteristic of ankylosing spondylitis blood.

MiXCR, run by TCRdb on the 5' RACE reads, gives a single entry per CDR3 protein. Of under 850,000 distinct CDR3 sequences listed, over 15% are singletons. V was shortened by 7 bases and J by 5 bases, with 12 bases between the two germline ends. The CDR3 is made up of 13 amino acids. The chain combines TRBV12-3 or TRBV12-4 with TRBJ1-5; D unresolved. Sequenced: blood, either unsorted or a sorted T cell fraction (not recorded which). The receptor's source is a male donor with ankylosing spondylitis. Here the CDR3 DNA reads TGTGCCAGCACCCCGGACGATGATCAGCCCCAGCATTTT. Protein product: CASTPDDDQPQHF.